What follows is one T cell receptor (beta chain) and its context. The sample originates from a study of blood T cell repertoires in COVID-19. Study as a whole: Samples of COVID-19 (acute and convalescent) were obtained from the United States, Italy and Spain. PBMCs, B-cell-depleted T cells, or T cells provided the cDNA or gDNA that made up the material.

The CDR3 runs 15 residues. V was clipped by 5 bases and J by 3 bases, with 17 bases between them. Germline V gene lookup returns CDR1 SGHRS and CDR2 YFSETQ. Under the authors' procedure: Counts of nucleated cells, estimated from reference gene primer amplification, were obtained. TCRdb keeps only in-frame clones here, not all; method: immunoSEQ multiplex PCR. That table gives V, J and clone size, and the DNA gave D and trimming. The sample holds about 240,000 clones, roughly nine tenths seen once. This chain connects TRBV5-1 to TRBJ1-1; TRBD1 might be the D (6 bases). The specimen was peripheral blood. This clonotype was obtained from a man in his sixties who had recovered from COVID-19. CDR3 amino acids: CASSNRVAGHTEAFF. The CDR3 DNA reads TGCGCCAGCAGTAACAGGGTGGCGGGCCACACTGAAGCTTTCTTT.